This T cell receptor (beta chain) originates from a study of T cells after posttransplantation cyclophosphamide. Sequencing used immunoSEQ multiplex PCR; TCRdb keeps in-frame clones, though not all of them. The sample lists 23,000 or so clones; about 98% were seen once. This sequence was found in a man aged 35-49 years in good health, CMV-negative, and a related stem cell transplant donor. Sequencing was carried out using naive CD8+ T cells sorted from PBMCs.

Here the CDR3 DNA reads TGTGCCAGCAGTGAGATTCGAGGGAGTCGTTACGAGCAGTACTTC. Protein sequence: CASSEIRGSRYEQYF. The V and J genes are TRBV6-1 and TRBJ2-7, with a possible D match to TRBD2 (5 bases). Per the germline V gene, CDR1 is MNHNS and CDR2 is SASEGT. There are 15 residues in the CDR3. Deletions cut 3 bases from V and 4 bases from J, with 16 bases between.